This entry concerns a single T cell receptor beta chain. In the original analysis: For nucleated cells, counts were estimated from reference gene primer amplification. Sequenced by immunoSEQ multiplex PCR; TCRdb stores in-frame clones only, minus some. V, J and clone size are those of that table, while D and trimming were read from the DNA. The table shows just over 250,000 clones, with more than 75% occurring only once. These data originate in a study of blood T cell repertoires in COVID-19. Background on the study: Collection of acute and convalescent COVID-19 samples took place in the United States, Italy and Spain.

V lost 3 bases to trimming and J lost 4 bases, with 13 bases between them. Germline V gives CDR1 SGDLS, CDR2 YYNGEE. CDR3 size: 14 residues. J is TRBJ1-2 and V is TRBV9; tentative D call: TRBD1 (5 bases). The sequencing sample was made of peripheral blood. The clonotype was recovered from a man aged 40-49 years who had recovered from COVID-19. CDR3 sequence (DNA): TGTGCCAGCAGCGCCGGGACTGACTTCTATGGCTACACCTTC. It translates to CASSAGTDFYGYTF.